This note documents a single TCR beta chain sequence. Method: immunoSEQ multiplex PCR; TCRdb's copy keeps in-frame clones and lacks some. The table records tens of thousands of clones, approximately 90% of them present only once. V was clipped by 7 bases and J by 1 base, with 7 bases between them. The CDR3 has 12 residues. The V gene's germline CDR1 is SGHRS and CDR2 YFSETQ. The sample belongs to a study of technical replicates of blood from a few donors. This clonotype was sampled from a human donor in good health. Some clones in this sample may be carry-over from other donors' samples. Sequencing was performed on PBMCs. V and J are TRBV5-1 and TRBJ2-3; TRBD2 might be the D (6 bases). Here the CDR3 DNA reads TGCGCCAGCCGGAGGGGCACAGATACGCAGTATTTT. Amino acids: CASRRGTDTQYF.